The rows below give T cell receptor beta chains drawn from one sample of a study of glioma-infiltrating T cells. TCRdb re-derived calls from the multiplex PCR reads in MiXCR, one entry per CDR3 protein. The sample comprises roughly 200,000 distinct CDR3 sequences, about 40% of which are singletons, and around 5.3% rests with the top ten. Sequenced input: glioma tissue, nonneoplastic brain tissue, or PBMCs (not recorded which). These receptors were obtained from a human donor with low-grade glioma or glioblastoma, undergoing nonglioma brain surgery, or in good health (not recorded which). The CDR3 runs from the conserved cysteine through the conserved F or W. Fields, in order: J gene, CDR3 length, V gene, D gene, clone size, CDR3 DNA, CDR3 protein. D genes are given only for firm matches. For some rows the clone size is stated as once, few or many, or as a class when expanded; others skip it.

J: TRBJ2-3; length: 13; V: TRBV2; D: NA; size: many; DNA: TGTGCCAGCAGGAATCTTCAGGGAGATACGCAGTATTTT; CDR3: CASRNLQGDTQYF
J: TRBJ1-5; length: 14; V: TRBV15; D: NA; size: many; DNA: TGTGCCACCAGCAGTCACGACAGAGATCAGCCCCAGCATTTT; CDR3: CATSSHDRDQPQHF
J: TRBJ1-1; length: 14; V: TRBV12-3/TRBV12-4; D: NA; size: once; DNA: TGTGCCAGCAGGCCCACAGGGCGTAACACTGTAGCTTTCTTT; CDR3: CASRPTGRNTVAFF
J: TRBJ1-2; length: 13; V: TRBV2; D: TRBD1; size: NA; DNA: TGTGCCAGCAGGGGACAGTTTAACTATGCCCACACCTTC; CDR3: CASRGQFNYAHTF
J: TRBJ2-2; length: 18; V: TRBV4-1; D: TRBD2; size: NA; DNA: TGCGCCAGCAGCCAAGATCAAATAACTAGCGTTAACACCGGGGAGCTGTTTTTT; CDR3: CASSQDQITSVNTGELFF
J: TRBJ1-1; length: 12; V: TRBV28; D: TRBD1; size: many; DNA: TGTGCCAGCAGTCGCACCGGGACAGCCGCTTTCTTT; CDR3: CASSRTGTAAFF
J: TRBJ1-1; length: 16; V: TRBV7-2; D: NA; size: NA; DNA: TGTGCCAGCAGTTTGTCATCGGGGGTCGCGAACACTGAAGCTTTCTTT; CDR3: CASSLSSGVANTEAFF
J: TRBJ2-7; length: 13; V: TRBV3-1; D: NA; size: NA; DNA: TGTACCAGCAGCCAAGGGGTCACCTATGAGCAGTACTTC; CDR3: CTSSQGVTYEQYF
J: TRBJ2-1; length: 14; V: TRBV18; D: TRBD2; size: NA; DNA: TGTGCCAGCTCACCAAGCGGGATCTACAATGAGCAGTTCTTC; CDR3: CASSPSGIYNEQFF
J: TRBJ2-3; length: 12; V: TRBV6-1; D: NA; size: many; DNA: TGTGCCAGCAGTGCCGGGACGCATACGCAGTATTTT; CDR3: CASSAGTHTQYF
J: TRBJ1-4; length: 17; V: TRBV4-1; D: NA; size: NA; DNA: TGCGCCAGCAGCCAAATTTTATTGGGAGCGAGGGAATCAAAACTGTTTTTT; CDR3: CASSQILLGARESKLFF
J: TRBJ1-5; length: 16; V: TRBV2; D: TRBD1; size: NA; DNA: TGTGCCAGCGCACCCCCGGGACAGGGGTGGAATCAGCCCCAGCATTTT; CDR3: CASAPPGQGWNQPQHF
J: TRBJ1-3; length: 14; V: TRBV7-2; D: NA; size: many; DNA: TGTGCCAGCAGCTTAGTGGCAGCTGGAAACACCATATATTTT; CDR3: CASSLVAAGNTIYF
J: TRBJ2-1; length: 16; V: TRBV4-2; D: TRBD2; size: many; DNA: TGTGCCAGCAGCCAAGTTCCTGCGGGAGGGAGAAATGAGCAGTTCTTC; CDR3: CASSQVPAGGRNEQFF
J: TRBJ2-5; length: 14; V: TRBV20-1; D: TRBD2; size: many; DNA: TGCAGTGCTGATAGCGGGGAGGGCCAAGAGACCCAGTACTTC; CDR3: CSADSGEGQETQYF
J: TRBJ1-1; length: 15; V: TRBV6-6; D: NA; size: many; DNA: TGTGCCAGCAGTTACCGGGGGCGGCTGAACACTGAAGCTTTCTTT; CDR3: CASSYRGRLNTEAFF
J: TRBJ2-7; length: 12; V: TRBV15; D: NA; size: NA; DNA: TGTGCCACCAGCGTCCGGGCTTACGAGCAGTACTTC; CDR3: CATSVRAYEQYF
J: TRBJ2-2; length: 15; V: TRBV6-1; D: TRBD2; size: many; DNA: TGTGCCAGCAGTGAAAGGACTAGTCACACCGGGGAGCTGTTTTTT; CDR3: CASSERTSHTGELFF
J: TRBJ2-7; length: 12; V: TRBV29-1; D: TRBD2; size: few; DNA: TGCAGCGTGGCCGGACTAGCCTACGAGCAGTACTTC; CDR3: CSVAGLAYEQYF
J: TRBJ1-6; length: 14; V: TRBV9; D: NA; size: once; DNA: TGTGCCAGCAGCGCACTATCTAATAATTCACCCCTCCACTTT; CDR3: CASSALSNNSPLHF
J: TRBJ2-7; length: 14; V: TRBV29-1; D: TRBD2; size: NA; DNA: TGCAGCGTGGTAAGGACTAGCGGGGTTAATGAGCAGTACTTC; CDR3: CSVVRTSGVNEQYF
J: TRBJ2-7; length: 13; V: TRBV27; D: TRBD1; size: many; DNA: TGTGCCAGCTCTGGGGACAGGGCCTACGAGCAGTACTTC; CDR3: CASSGDRAYEQYF
J: TRBJ2-3; length: 16; V: TRBV11-3; D: NA; size: many; DNA: TGTGCCAGCAGCTCAGGACTACTACTTAGCACAGATACGCAGTATTTT; CDR3: CASSSGLLLSTDTQYF
J: TRBJ1-1; length: 15; V: TRBV27; D: NA; size: once; DNA: TGTGCCAGCAGTTTATGGGAACGACCGAACACTGAAGCTTCCTTT; CDR3: CASSLWERPNTEASF
J: TRBJ1-1; length: 15; V: TRBV7-9; D: TRBD1; size: NA; DNA: TGTGCCAGCAGCGCCCTGACAGGGGCGGCTACTGAAGCTTTCTTT; CDR3: CASSALTGAATEAFF
J: TRBJ1-1; length: 15; V: TRBV5-1; D: TRBD1; size: NA; DNA: TGCGCCAGCAGCTTGGAGGGACAGGGAGTAACTGGGGCTTTCTTT; CDR3: CASSLEGQGVTGAFF
J: TRBJ2-7; length: 13; V: TRBV29-1; D: NA; size: NA; DNA: TGCAGCGTCGGTCCTAGCGAGGGTTACGAGCAGTACTTC; CDR3: CSVGPSEGYEQYF